A selection of T cell receptor beta chains follows, all from one sample in a study of CD8+CD57+ T cells in acquired aplastic anemia. TCRdb redid the calling of the reads with MiXCR, one entry per CDR3 protein. In the table there are 150,000 to 200,000 distinct CDR3 sequences, approximately 60% of which are singletons. Sequencing was carried out using sorted CD4+, CD8+, or CD8+CD57+ T cells (not recorded which) from PBMCs. The source is a human donor in good health. Both conserved end residues are part of each CDR3. The order of the fields is J gene, D gene, clone size, V gene, CDR3 DNA, CDR3 protein. The D gene is left open where the match is weak. Rows give clone size only sometimes, using once, few, many, or a class for an expanded clone.

J: TRBJ1-4; D: NA; size: few; V: TRBV6-1; DNA: TGTGCCAGCAGTTATAGGTGGGGACGGGAAAAACTGTTTTTT; CDR3: CASSYRWGREKLFF
J: TRBJ2-5; D: TRBD1; size: NA; V: TRBV20-1; DNA: TGCAGTGCACCTCTCGGGACAGGGAGGGCAGAGACCCAGTACTTC; CDR3: CSAPLGTGRAETQYF
J: TRBJ2-7; D: NA; size: NA; V: TRBV7-4; DNA: TGTGCCAGCAGTGTCGGGACAACCTACGAGCAGTACTTC; CDR3: CASSVGTTYEQYF
J: TRBJ1-5; D: TRBD1; size: NA; V: TRBV30; DNA: TGTGCCTGGGGGGGACAGGGGTACAATCAGCCCCAGCATTTT; CDR3: CAWGGQGYNQPQHF
J: TRBJ1-2; D: NA; size: NA; V: TRBV20-1; DNA: TGCAGTGCTAGTCGGGGAAATGAGGATGGCTACACCTTC; CDR3: CSASRGNEDGYTF
J: TRBJ2-7; D: TRBD2; size: many; V: TRBV9; DNA: TGTGCCAGCAGCGCTCCGGTAGGGACTAGCGGGGGGCAGTCCTACGAGCAGTACTTC; CDR3: CASSAPVGTSGGQSYEQYF
J: TRBJ2-2; D: TRBD2; size: NA; V: TRBV15; DNA: TGTGCTAGAGCTTTGACTAGCGGCCTGAACACCGGGGAGCTGTTTTTT; CDR3: CARALTSGLNTGELFF
J: TRBJ1-1; D: TRBD1; size: NA; V: TRBV10-3; DNA: TGTGCCTGGAGTTGGGGGACAGGGGACGCTGAAGCTTTCTTT; CDR3: CAWSWGTGDAEAFF
J: TRBJ2-3; D: NA; size: few; V: TRBV2; DNA: TGTGCCAGCAGTGCCGCCGATACGCAGTATTTT; CDR3: CASSAADTQYF
J: TRBJ1-1; D: NA; size: many; V: TRBV29-1; DNA: TGCAGCGTTCTTACAGATAACACTGAAGCTTTCTTT; CDR3: CSVLTDNTEAFF
J: TRBJ2-5; D: NA; size: NA; V: TRBV4-2; DNA: TGTGCCAGCAGCCAACGATTACTGCAAGAGACCCAGTACTTC; CDR3: CASSQRLLQETQYF
J: TRBJ2-7; D: NA; size: once; V: TRBV7-2; DNA: TGTGCCAGCAGCCTCGGGCGGGCGGGACAGATTCCCTACGAGCAGTACTTC; CDR3: CASSLGRAGQIPYEQYF
J: TRBJ1-6; D: TRBD1; size: few; V: TRBV25-1; DNA: TGTGCCAGCAGTGCGACAGGGTTGAATTCACCCCTCCACTTT; CDR3: CASSATGLNSPLHF
J: TRBJ2-3; D: TRBD1; size: NA; V: TRBV19; DNA: TGTGCCAGTACCTCGGGACAGGGCCACACGGATACGCAGTATTTT; CDR3: CASTSGQGHTDTQYF
J: TRBJ2-3; D: TRBD1; size: NA; V: TRBV2; DNA: TGTGCCAGCAGTGAACTGGGACAGACCATTTCTAGCACAGATACGCAGTATTTT; CDR3: CASSELGQTISSTDTQYF
J: TRBJ2-7; D: TRBD2; size: many; V: TRBV27; DNA: TGTGCCAGCCAAATAGCTAGCGGCGGGTACGAGCAGTACTTC; CDR3: CASQIASGGYEQYF
J: TRBJ2-7; D: TRBD2; size: NA; V: TRBV4-2; DNA: TGTGCCAGCAGCCAAGGAGAGGGAGCGGGGGCCTACGAGCAGTACTTC; CDR3: CASSQGEGAGAYEQYF
J: TRBJ1-6; D: NA; size: once; V: TRBV7-2; DNA: TGTGCCAGCAGCTTAGCCCCCACGAGCTCCTATAATTCACCCCTCCACTTT; CDR3: CASSLAPTSSYNSPLHF
J: TRBJ2-3; D: NA; size: NA; V: TRBV5-8; DNA: TGTGCCAGCAGCTTCCGACTAGTTAGCACAGATACGCAGTATTTT; CDR3: CASSFRLVSTDTQYF
J: TRBJ2-5; D: TRBD2; size: NA; V: TRBV20-1; DNA: TGCAGTGCTAGAGTTGGGGGGGGGACCCAGTACTTC; CDR3: CSARVGGGTQYF
J: TRBJ2-7; D: TRBD1; size: few; V: TRBV15; DNA: TGTGCCACCAGCAGCTCTCGACAGGGCCCATACGAGCAGTACTTC; CDR3: CATSSSRQGPYEQYF
J: TRBJ2-2; D: NA; size: NA; V: TRBV7-2; DNA: TGTGCCAGCAGTCGGCCAGCGGGGAACACCGGGGAGCTGTTTTTT; CDR3: CASSRPAGNTGELFF